The clone carrying this T cell receptor (beta chain) was seen more than once but under ten times. Its target is unknown. The junction and the germline gene differ at one end; a read error may be behind it. The protocol was immunoSEQ multiplex PCR, while the TCRdb copy is restricted to in-frame clones and leaves out a portion. This sample yields roughly 490,000 clones, of which 60% to 85% are seen a single time; over 10% belongs to the top ten. The germline V gene encodes CDR1 SQVTM and CDR2 ANQGSEA. The CDR3 totals 15 residues. The entry originates in a study of shared clonotypes between healthy human individuals. Across the whole study: Donor ages ranged 18 to 49 years: two women, a few men. Study-level results: Having only a few donors restricted how much genetic and exposure-history diversity was captured.

Extraction of genomic DNA in unsorted samples used around 82 million PBMCs. Sequenced sample: PBMCs. The TCR was taken from a woman between 35 and 50 years old in good health. Some clones in this sample may be carry-over from other donors' samples. The J gene is TRBJ2-7, the V gene TRBV29-1, with 9 positions matching TRBD1. CDR3 protein: CSVEEGQGKYYEQYF. The CDR3 DNA reads as TGCAGCGTGGAAGAGGGACAGGGTAAATACTACGAGCAGTACTTC.